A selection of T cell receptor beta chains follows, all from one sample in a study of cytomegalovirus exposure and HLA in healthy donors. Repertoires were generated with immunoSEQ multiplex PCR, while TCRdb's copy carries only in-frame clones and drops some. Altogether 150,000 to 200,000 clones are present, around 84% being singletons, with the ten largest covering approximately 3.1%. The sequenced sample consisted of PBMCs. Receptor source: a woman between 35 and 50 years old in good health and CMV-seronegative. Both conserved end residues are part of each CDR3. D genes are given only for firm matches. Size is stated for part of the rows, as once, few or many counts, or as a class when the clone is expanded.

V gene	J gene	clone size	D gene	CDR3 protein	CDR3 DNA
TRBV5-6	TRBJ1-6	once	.	CASSSTSYSPLHF	TGTGCCAGCAGCTCGACAAGTTATTCACCCCTCCACTTT
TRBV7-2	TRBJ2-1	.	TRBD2	CASSLPSGGYNEQFF	TGTGCCAGCAGCTTACCTAGCGGGGGGTACAATGAGCAGTTCTTC
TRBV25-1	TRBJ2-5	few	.	CASSDRAGGQETQYF	TGTGCCAGCAGCGACAGGGCGGGGGGCCAAGAGACCCAGTACTTC
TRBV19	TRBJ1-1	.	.	CASSITRGVNTEAFF	TGTGCCAGTAGTATCACCAGGGGAGTGAACACTGAAGCTTTCTTT
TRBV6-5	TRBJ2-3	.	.	CASRRRDTQYF	TGTGCCAGCAGACGCCGGGATACGCAGTATTTT
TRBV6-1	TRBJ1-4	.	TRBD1	CASRSRGLGEKLFF	TGTGCCAGCAGATCCAGGGGGCTGGGTGAAAAACTGTTTTTT
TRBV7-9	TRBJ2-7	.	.	CASSPTGTPYEQYF	TGTGCCAGCAGCCCCACAGGGACCCCCTACGAGCAGTACTTC
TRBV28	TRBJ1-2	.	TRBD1	CASSPGQGCLSPYGYTF	TGTGCCAGCAGTCCGGGACAGGGGTGCCTAAGTCCGTATGGCTACACCTTC
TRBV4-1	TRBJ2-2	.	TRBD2	CASSQRGTSGGFGGELFF	TGCGCCAGCAGCCAACGGGGAACTAGCGGGGGGTTTGGCGGGGAGCTGTTTTTT
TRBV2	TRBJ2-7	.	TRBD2	CASSVAGELAGSTYEQYF	TGTGCCAGCAGTGTGGCAGGAGAACTAGCGGGCTCGACCTACGAGCAGTACTTC
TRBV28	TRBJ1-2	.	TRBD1	CASSLLTGGYYGYTF	TGTGCCAGCAGTTTATTGACAGGGGGTTACTATGGCTACACCTTC
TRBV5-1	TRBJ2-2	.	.	CASSLGEGELFF	TGCGCCAGCAGCTTGGGAGAGGGGGAGCTGTTTTTT
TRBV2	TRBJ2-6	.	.	CASSVPGRGALGANVLTF	TGTGCCAGCAGTGTACCAGGACGGGGGGCTCTTGGGGCCAACGTCCTGACTTTC
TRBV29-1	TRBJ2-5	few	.	CSVVPGTQETQYF	TGCAGCGTTGTCCCGGGAACGCAAGAGACCCAGTACTTC
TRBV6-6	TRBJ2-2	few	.	CASRSSNTGELFF	TGTGCCAGCAGGTCGTCGAACACCGGGGAGCTGTTTTTT
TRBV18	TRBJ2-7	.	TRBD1	CASSPNRGVREQYF	TGTGCCAGCTCACCAAACAGGGGTGTGCGGGAGCAGTACTTC
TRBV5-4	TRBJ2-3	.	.	CASSLSADTQYF	TGTGCCAGCAGCTTGAGCGCAGATACGCAGTATTTT
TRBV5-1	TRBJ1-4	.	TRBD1	CASSSLNRGTGEKLFF	TGCGCCAGCAGCTCCTTAAACAGGGGTACGGGTGAAAAACTGTTTTTT
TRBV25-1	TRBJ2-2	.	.	CASNRDLTGELFF	TGTGCCAGTAACAGGGATCTAACCGGGGAGCTGTTTTTT
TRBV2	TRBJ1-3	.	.	CASSVPSTGNTIYF	TGTGCCAGCAGTGTGCCTAGTACAGGAAACACCATATATTTT
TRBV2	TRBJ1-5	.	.	CASSEALRGFNNQPQHF	TGTGCCAGCAGTGAAGCGCTTAGGGGTTTTAACAATCAGCCCCAGCATTTT
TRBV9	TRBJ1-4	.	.	CASSRGGTATNEKLFF	TGTGCCAGCAGCAGAGGGGGAACTGCAACTAATGAAAAACTGTTTTTT
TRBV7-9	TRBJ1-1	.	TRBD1	CSSSLRGTEAFF	TGTTCCAGCAGCCTCAGGGGGACTGAAGCTTTCTTT
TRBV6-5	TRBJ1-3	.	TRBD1	CASNSGTGGNTIYF	TGTGCCAGCAACTCCGGGACAGGAGGAAACACCATATATTTT
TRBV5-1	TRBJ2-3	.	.	CASSLRLTDTQYF	TGCGCCAGCAGCTTGCGTCTGACAGATACGCAGTATTTT
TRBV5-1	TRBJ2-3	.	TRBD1	CASADRVTDTQYF	TGCGCCAGCGCGGACAGGGTAACAGATACGCAGTATTTT
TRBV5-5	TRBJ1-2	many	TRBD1	CASSFRDRGLEAGYTF	TGTGCCAGCAGCTTCCGGGACAGGGGGCTGGAGGCTGGCTACACCTTC
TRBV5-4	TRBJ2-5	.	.	CASRPTGTETQYF	TGTGCCAGCAGACCCACAGGGACGGAGACCCAGTACTTC
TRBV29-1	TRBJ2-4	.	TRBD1	CSVTDRLAKNIQYF	TGCAGCGTTACGGACAGGTTAGCCAAAAACATTCAGTACTTC
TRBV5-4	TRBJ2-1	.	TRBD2	CASSDNSGGPYNEQFF	TGTGCCAGCAGCGATAATAGCGGGGGCCCCTACAATGAGCAGTTCTTC
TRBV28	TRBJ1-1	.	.	CASSPPRLRATEAFF	TGTGCCAGCAGTCCCCCACGATTGAGGGCGACTGAAGCTTTCTTT
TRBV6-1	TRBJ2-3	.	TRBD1	CASSEATGVSTDTQYF	TGTGCCAGCAGTGAAGCTACAGGGGTATCAACAGATACGCAGTATTTT
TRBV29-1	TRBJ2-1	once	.	CSVSNNEQFF	TGCAGCGTTTCTAACAATGAGCAGTTCTTC
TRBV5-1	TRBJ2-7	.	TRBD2	CASSQGLAGGLEQYF	TGCGCCAGCAGCCAGGGACTAGCGGGGGGTCTCGAGCAGTACTTC
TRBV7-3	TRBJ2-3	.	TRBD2	CASSLTLAGVTDTQYF	TGTGCCAGCAGCTTAACCCTAGCGGGGGTCACAGATACGCAGTATTTT
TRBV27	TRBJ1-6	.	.	CASSPYRQTGKNSPLHF	TGTGCCAGCAGCCCTTATCGCCAAACGGGGAAAAATTCACCCCTCCACTTT
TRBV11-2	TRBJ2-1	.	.	CASSLRWRTRSYNEQFF	TGTGCCAGCAGCTTAAGGTGGCGGACACGCTCCTACAATGAGCAGTTCTTC
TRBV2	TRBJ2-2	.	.	CASSDFRQATGELFF	TGTGCCAGCAGTGACTTCAGGCAGGCGACCGGGGAGCTGTTTTTT
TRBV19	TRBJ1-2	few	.	CASSIGVNSGYTF	TGTGCCAGTAGTATAGGAGTGAACAGCGGCTACACCTTC
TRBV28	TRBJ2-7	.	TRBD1	CASSTPDRGHEQYF	TGTGCCAGCAGTACCCCCGACAGGGGCCACGAGCAGTACTTC
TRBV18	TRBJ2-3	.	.	CASSPRHIPDTQYF	TGTGCCAGCTCACCACGCCACATACCAGATACGCAGTATTTT
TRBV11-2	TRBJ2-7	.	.	CASSLDDSGTEYYEQYF	TGTGCCAGCAGCTTAGATGACAGTGGGACTGAGTACTACGAGCAGTACTTC
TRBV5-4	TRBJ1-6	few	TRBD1	CASSDRDLNSPLHF	TGTGCCAGCAGCGACAGGGACTTGAATTCACCCCTCCACTTT
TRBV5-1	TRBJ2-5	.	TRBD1	CASGLGQGHQETQYF	TGCGCCAGCGGGCTAGGACAGGGTCACCAAGAGACCCAGTACTTC
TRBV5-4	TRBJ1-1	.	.	CASGVGEDVTEAFF	TGTGCCAGCGGGGTCGGGGAGGACGTCACTGAAGCTTTCTTT
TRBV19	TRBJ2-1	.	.	CASTYRGGLHVSYNEQFF	TGTGCCAGTACCTACAGGGGGGGCCTACATGTCTCCTACAATGAGCAGTTCTTC
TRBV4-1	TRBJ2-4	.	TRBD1	CASSQRTGLDIQYF	TGCGCCAGCAGCCAAAGGACAGGGTTGGACATTCAGTACTTC
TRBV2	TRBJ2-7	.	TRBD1	CATCGTGCYEQYF	TGTGCCACCTGCGGGACAGGGTGCTACGAGCAGTACTTC
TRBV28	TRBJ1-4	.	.	CASGVGGGGEKLFF	TGTGCCAGCGGGGTTGGGGGGGGAGGTGAAAAACTGTTTTTT
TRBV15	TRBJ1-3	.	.	CATSLFFGGSGNTIYF	TGTGCCACCAGCCTTTTCTTTGGCGGGTCTGGAAACACCATATATTTT
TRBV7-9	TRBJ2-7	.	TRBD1	CASGPGGPYEQYF	TGTGCCAGCGGACCAGGGGGCCCCTACGAGCAGTACTTC
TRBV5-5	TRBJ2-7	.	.	CASSLVGGPGEQYF	TGTGCCAGCAGCTTGGTGGGGGGGCCAGGGGAGCAGTACTTC
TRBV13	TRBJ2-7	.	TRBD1	CASSSRDRLYEQYF	TGTGCCAGCAGCTCCCGGGACAGACTCTACGAGCAGTACTTC
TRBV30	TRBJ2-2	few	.	CAWKLRDTGELFF	TGTGCCTGGAAGTTGAGGGACACCGGGGAGCTGTTTTTT
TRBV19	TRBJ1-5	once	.	CASRTGLNQPQHF	TGTGCCAGTAGGACAGGATTAAATCAGCCCCAGCATTTT
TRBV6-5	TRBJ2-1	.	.	CASSYLGGPNEQFF	TGTGCCAGCAGTTACTTGGGGGGGCCGAATGAGCAGTTCTTC
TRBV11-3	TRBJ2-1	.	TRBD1	CASSLGGYRGGYNEQFF	TGTGCCAGCAGCTTAGGGGGATACAGGGGCGGGTACAATGAGCAGTTCTTC
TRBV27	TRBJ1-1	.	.	CASSLHREGAEAFF	TGTGCCAGCAGTTTACACAGGGAGGGGGCTGAAGCTTTCTTT
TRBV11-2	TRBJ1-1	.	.	CASSLQNTEAFF	TGTGCCAGCAGCTTACAAAACACTGAAGCTTTCTTT
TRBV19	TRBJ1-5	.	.	CASSIWEYNQPQHF	TGTGCCAGTAGTATTTGGGAGTACAATCAGCCCCAGCATTTT